The rows below give T cell receptor beta chains drawn from one sample of a study of blood T cell repertoires in COVID-19. Method: immunoSEQ multiplex PCR; TCRdb's copy keeps in-frame clones and lacks some. The sample includes 190,000 or so clones, around nine tenths of them seen just once. Sequences were obtained from PBMCs or T cells enriched from blood (not recorded which). These TCRs come from a woman under 40 who had been exposed to COVID-19. Both conserved end residues are part of each CDR3. D genes are given only for firm matches. Only part of the rows carry a size: once, few, many, or a class if the clone is expanded.

abundance: .
d_gene: .
v_gene: TRBV27
j_gene: TRBJ2-7
CDR3aa: CASSLSTGTYEQYF
CDR3nt: TGTGCCAGCAGTTTATCGACAGGAACCTACGAGCAGTACTTC

abundance: .
d_gene: TRBD1
v_gene: TRBV7-9
j_gene: TRBJ1-2
CDR3aa: CASSLERPGGVHGYTF
CDR3nt: TGTGCCAGCAGCTTAGAGCGGCCAGGGGGCGTCCATGGCTACACCTTC

abundance: .
d_gene: .
v_gene: TRBV6-5
j_gene: TRBJ2-7
CDR3aa: CATRVGGRSYEQYF
CDR3nt: TGTGCCACCCGGGTAGGGGGAAGATCCTACGAGCAGTACTTC

abundance: .
d_gene: TRBD1
v_gene: TRBV19
j_gene: TRBJ1-1
CDR3aa: CASTHMTDRADTEAFF
CDR3nt: TGTGCCAGTACCCATATGACAGACAGGGCGGACACTGAAGCTTTCTTT

abundance: .
d_gene: .
v_gene: TRBV7-3
j_gene: TRBJ2-3
CDR3aa: CASSLGLSADTQYF
CDR3nt: TGTGCCAGCAGCCTGGGACTGTCCGCAGATACGCAGTATTTT

abundance: .
d_gene: .
v_gene: TRBV24-1
j_gene: TRBJ1-1
CDR3aa: CATSERDKNTEAFF
CDR3nt: TGTGCCACCAGTGAAAGGGACAAGAACACTGAAGCTTTCTTT

abundance: .
d_gene: TRBD1
v_gene: TRBV2
j_gene: TRBJ1-1
CDR3aa: CASSITGAEAFF
CDR3nt: TGTGCCAGCAGTATTACAGGGGCTGAAGCTTTCTTT

abundance: once
d_gene: .
v_gene: TRBV4-1
j_gene: TRBJ1-3
CDR3aa: CASSQDLGSSHSGNTIYF
CDR3nt: TGCGCCAGCAGCCAAGACCTGGGGAGTTCCCACTCTGGAAACACCATATATTTT

abundance: .
d_gene: .
v_gene: TRBV9
j_gene: TRBJ2-2
CDR3aa: CASSVGGTANTGELFF
CDR3nt: TGTGCCAGCAGCGTTGGGGGGACCGCGAACACCGGGGAGCTGTTTTTT

abundance: .
d_gene: .
v_gene: TRBV5-1
j_gene: TRBJ1-2
CDR3aa: CASSPWLGAAYGYTF
CDR3nt: TGCGCCAGCAGCCCCTGGTTAGGGGCGGCCTATGGCTACACCTTC

abundance: .
d_gene: TRBD1
v_gene: TRBV2
j_gene: TRBJ1-1
CDR3aa: CASTTGENTEAFF
CDR3nt: TGTGCCAGCACGACAGGGGAGAACACTGAAGCTTTCTTT

abundance: .
d_gene: .
v_gene: TRBV6-5
j_gene: TRBJ2-3
CDR3aa: CASTSRQEYTDTQYF
CDR3nt: TGTGCCAGCACCAGCAGACAGGAGTACACAGATACGCAGTATTTT

abundance: .
d_gene: .
v_gene: TRBV2
j_gene: TRBJ2-7
CDR3aa: CASGTQLVYEQYF
CDR3nt: TGTGCCAGCGGGACACAACTGGTCTACGAGCAGTACTTC

abundance: .
d_gene: TRBD1
v_gene: TRBV2
j_gene: TRBJ2-4
CDR3aa: CASGQGIAKNIQYF
CDR3nt: TGTGCCAGCGGACAGGGCATAGCCAAAAACATTCAGTACTTC

abundance: once
d_gene: TRBD1
v_gene: TRBV5-4
j_gene: TRBJ2-5
CDR3aa: CASSQGGQGASLETQYF
CDR3nt: TGTGCCAGCAGCCAAGGTGGGCAGGGGGCTTCTCTGGAGACCCAGTACTTC

abundance: .
d_gene: TRBD1
v_gene: TRBV6-1
j_gene: TRBJ1-5
CDR3aa: CASSVRRQGQGSYSNQPQHF
CDR3nt: TGTGCCAGCAGTGTTAGAAGACAGGGACAGGGAAGTTATAGCAATCAGCCCCAGCATTTT

abundance: .
d_gene: .
v_gene: TRBV6-5
j_gene: TRBJ1-2
CDR3aa: CASSYSSLPSGYTF
CDR3nt: TGTGCCAGCAGTTACTCGAGTCTACCGAGTGGCTACACCTTC

abundance: .
d_gene: TRBD1
v_gene: TRBV30
j_gene: TRBJ1-2
CDR3aa: CAWTPPLGQADYGYTF
CDR3nt: TGTGCCTGGACCCCCCCCCTGGGACAGGCCGACTATGGCTACACCTTC

abundance: .
d_gene: TRBD1
v_gene: TRBV2
j_gene: TRBJ2-1
CDR3aa: CAKGDRGPNNEQFF
CDR3nt: TGTGCCAAGGGTGACAGGGGGCCGAACAATGAGCAGTTCTTC

abundance: .
d_gene: TRBD2
v_gene: TRBV6-5
j_gene: TRBJ2-7
CDR3aa: CASSLTSGGSYEQYF
CDR3nt: TGTGCCAGCAGCCTCACTAGCGGCGGCTCCTACGAGCAGTACTTC

abundance: once
d_gene: TRBD1
v_gene: TRBV19
j_gene: TRBJ1-6
CDR3aa: CASSIPGGTAPLHF
CDR3nt: TGTGCCAGTAGTATTCCAGGGGGCACGGCACCCCTCCACTTT

abundance: .
d_gene: TRBD1
v_gene: TRBV11-3
j_gene: TRBJ2-5
CDR3aa: CASSFDRDQETQYF
CDR3nt: TGTGCCAGCAGCTTCGACAGGGACCAAGAGACCCAGTACTTC

abundance: .
d_gene: TRBD1
v_gene: TRBV5-1
j_gene: TRBJ1-2
CDR3aa: CASSLGPKLPGTDYGYTF
CDR3nt: TGCGCCAGCAGCTTGGGGCCCAAATTACCCGGGACAGATTATGGCTACACCTTC

abundance: .
d_gene: .
v_gene: TRBV7-8
j_gene: TRBJ1-4
CDR3aa: CASSPVREKLFF
CDR3nt: TGTGCCAGCAGCCCCGTGCGGGAAAAACTGTTTTTT

abundance: .
d_gene: .
v_gene: TRBV5-5
j_gene: TRBJ1-3
CDR3aa: CASSAIIQAGNTIYF
CDR3nt: TGTGCCAGCAGCGCAATAATCCAGGCTGGAAACACCATATATTTT

abundance: .
d_gene: TRBD1
v_gene: TRBV9
j_gene: TRBJ2-1
CDR3aa: CASSEGRQGALGWNEQFF
CDR3nt: TGTGCCAGCAGCGAAGGGAGACAGGGGGCCTTAGGTTGGAATGAGCAGTTCTTC